The 9 T cell receptor beta chains given below trace back to one sample, sequenced in a study of shared clonotypes between healthy human individuals. Positive CCR7 selection of CD45RO-negative cells yielded the naive CD8 cells, and terminally differentiated effector memory CD45RA+ cells were excluded. TCRdb keeps only in-frame clones here, not all; method: immunoSEQ multiplex PCR. The table shows fewer than 1 million clones, with approximately 97% occurring only once. The sample comprised naive CD8+ T cells sorted from blood. These receptor sequences come from a man aged 25-45 years in good health.

This chain links TRBV5-6 with TRBJ1-5; D gene ambiguous. Germline assignment: CDR1 SGHDT and CDR2 YYEEEE. Trimming cost V 0 bases and J 9 bases, with 13 bases left between them. The CDR3 sequence is 14 residues long. The CDR3 coding sequence is TGTGCCAGCAGCTTGGGTAGTTCGGTTTCGCCCCAGCATTTT. Residues: CASSLGSSVSPQHF.

The chain links TRBV6-6 to TRBJ1-4; a possible D gene is TRBD1 (5 bases). The CDR3 is 14 residues long. Germline V gene sequence: CDR1 MNHNY, CDR2 SVGAGI (reference sequence). V gave up 7 bases and J gave up 8 bases, with 17 bases separating them. The CDR3 DNA sequence: TGTGCCAGCACCCACCCGACAGAGCCCGAAAAACTGTTTTTT. This gives the protein CASTHPTEPEKLFF.

The V and J genes are TRBV29-1 and TRBJ2-7; 7 bases align to TRBD2. This CDR3 spans 15 amino acids. V lost 0 bases and J lost 2; bases outside the gene matches: 7. CDR1 SQVTM and CDR2 ANQGSEA come from the germline V gene. CDR3 protein: CSVEEGGSMTYEQYF. The CDR3 nucleotides are TGCAGCGTTGAAGAAGGCGGGAGCATGACCTACGAGCAGTACTTC.

V and J are TRBV5-1 and TRBJ2-7; 10 bases are shared with TRBD2. CDR1 SGHRS and CDR2 YFSETQ come from the germline V gene. Trimming at V came to 4 bases and at J to 5 bases, leaving 6 bases not matched to a gene. This CDR3 region has 14 residues. This CDR3 reads CASSVSGRIHEQYF. The CDR3 nucleotides are TGCGCCAGCAGCGTTAGCGGGAGGATCCACGAGCAGTACTTC.

V and J are TRBV28 and TRBJ2-3; 7 positions agree with TRBD1. V was clipped by 6 bases and J by 2 bases; unmatched bases: 8. This CDR3 has 15 amino acids. Germline V gives CDR1 MDHEN, CDR2 SYDVKM. CDR3 nucleotides: TGTGCCAGCAGCAAAGGGACAGAACTCACAGATACGCAGTATTTT. It specifies CASSKGTELTDTQYF.

This chain joins TRBV12-5 and TRBJ2-1, with TRBD1 matching over 7 bases. The CDR3 extends over 16 amino acids. V lost 6 bases, J lost 4 bases, and 12 bases stayed unmatched. Germline V gene sequence: CDR1 LGHNT, CDR2 FRNRAP. For the CDR3, the DNA is TGTGCTAGTGGATCAATGGGACAGCGAGATTACAATGAGCAGTTCTTC. Encoded protein: CASGSMGQRDYNEQFF. The full variable domain, completed using reference TRBV12-5 and TRBJ2-1, is DARVTQTPRHKVTEMGQEVTMRCQPILGHNTVFWYRQTMMQGLELLAYFRNRAPLDDSGMPKDRFSAEMPDATLATLKIQPSEPRDSAVYFCASGSMGQRDYNEQFFGPGTRLTVL.

This chain links TRBV7-9 with TRBJ2-2; 8 bases are a match to TRBD2. Germline V gene data show CDR1 as SEHNR and CDR2 as FQNEAQ (reference sequence). The CDR3 is made up of 15 amino acids. V was clipped by 3 bases and J by 5 bases; unmatched bases: 5. The CDR3 reads CASSLTAGVTGELFF. CDR3 nucleotides: TGTGCCAGCAGCTTGACAGCGGGAGTTACCGGGGAGCTGTTTTTT.

The rearrangement uses TRBV18 and TRBJ2-2; the D is unclear. Germline CDR1 and CDR2: KGHSH and LQKENI. There are 14 residues in the CDR3. V was pared by 2 bases and J by 1 base, with 5 bases between. The CDR3 spells CASSPFKNTGELFF. The CDR3 region has the DNA TGTGCCAGCTCACCATTCAAGAACACCGGGGAGCTGTTTTTT.

DNA for the CDR3: TGTGCCAGCAGCGGATTCTCCGGGATCACAGATACGCAGTATTTT. Protein product: CASSGFSGITDTQYF. The chain has TRBV9 and TRBJ2-3; D perhaps matches TRBD2 (5 bases). V lost 3 bases to trimming and J lost 2 bases, with 13 bases between them. Germline V gene data show CDR1 as SGDLS and CDR2 as YYNGEE. This CDR3 spans 15 amino acids. Supplemented by reference TRBV9 and TRBJ2-3, the full variable domain reads DSGVTQTPKHLITATGQRVTLRCSPRSGDLSVYWYQQSLDQGLQFLIQYYNGEERAKGNILERFSAQQFPDLHSELNLSSLELGDSALYFCASSGFSGITDTQYFGPGTRLTVL.